Shown below are 6 T cell receptor beta chains from a single sample sequenced in a study of T cell repertoires in cytomegalovirus infection. TCRdb reprocessed the reads with MiXCR, giving one entry per CDR3 protein. Among fewer than 130,000 distinct CDR3 sequences listed, roughly 39% were seen once. What these receptors recognize is not known. The source material was CD8+ T cells from cultured PBMCs, sampled from culture after CMV antigen stimulation. These receptors all stem from a human donor in good health (CMV status not recorded). Some clones in this sample may be carry-over from other donors' samples.

The chain links TRBV7-2 to TRBJ2-5, with 8 bases that match TRBD2. From germline, CDR1 is SGHTA and CDR2 FQGNSA. CDR3 size: 16 residues. V shed 5 bases, J shed 1 base, and the junction held 9 bases outside the gene matches. The CDR3 sequence is CASSLASGGLQETQYF. DNA for the CDR3: TGTGCCAGCAGCCTGGCGAGCGGGGGCCTCCAAGAGACCCAGTACTTC.

This clonotype has just a few counts. The gene calls are TRBV7-3 and TRBJ2-7; 9 nucleotides line up with TRBD2. Trimming took 6 bases from V and 0 from J; bases not matched to a gene: 6. The length of the CDR3 is 15 residues. Germline CDR1 SGHTA, CDR2 FQGTGA. Written as DNA, the CDR3 is TGTGCCAGCAGTCTCAGCGGGGGGAACTCCTACGAGCAGTACTTC. Translating gives CASSLSGGNSYEQYF.

This clonotype was found a few times. The chain links TRBV2 to TRBJ2-3; D call uncertain. The CDR3 has 15 amino acids. V lost 3 bases, J lost 2 bases, and 12 bases lay in between. Germline CDR1 and CDR2: SNHLY and FYNNEI. The CDR3 DNA reads as TGTGCCAGCAGTGACGCTGGTTTCAACACAGATACGCAGTATTTT. Residues: CASSDAGFNTDTQYF.

The V gene is TRBV9, the J gene TRBJ2-5; weak D call: TRBD2 (5 bases). Trimming took off 0 bases at V and 2 bases at J, with 11 bases between the two ends. The CDR3 extends over 15 amino acids. CDR1 is SGDLS, CDR2 YYNGEE, per germline. CDR3 residues: CASSVVGSAQETQYF. The CDR3, as DNA: TGTGCCAGCAGCGTAGTGGGTAGCGCGCAAGAGACCCAGTACTTC.

The table lists this clonotype with a few counts. This chain joins TRBV12-5 and TRBJ1-1; D may be TRBD1 (5 bases). The V end lost 6 bases, the J end lost 5 bases, and 16 bases lay between the germline ends. The CDR3 contains 14 residues. In germline, CDR1 is LGHNT, CDR2 FRNRAP. The CDR3 region has the DNA TGTGCTAGTGGCCAGAACGGGGCCTGGACTGAAGCTTTCTTT. Its translation: CASGQNGAWTEAFF.

The gene calls are TRBV12-3 or TRBV12-4 and TRBJ2-2; 8 nucleotides align to TRBD2. V was pared by 2 bases and J by 0 bases, with 8 bases of the junction left unmatched. The CDR3 has 18 residues. DNA of the CDR3: TGTGCCAGCAGTTTATACGTGCCTAGCGGGTCGAACACCGGGGAGCTGTTTTTT. Residues: CASSLYVPSGSNTGELFF.